The clone carrying this T cell receptor beta chain was seen repeatedly, ten times or more. Antigen: not known. This specimen comes from a study of neurological immune-mediated disorders. Whole-study results and caveats: The multiple sclerosis repertoire cluster showed no association with any clinical or MRI feature. The authors stated that larger cohorts are needed.

The CDR3 covers 15 residues. Per germline, CDR1 SGHDT and CDR2 YYEEEE. V shed 2 bases and J shed 0 bases, with 9 bases lying between them. One entry per CDR3 protein results from TCRdb running MiXCR on the 5' RACE reads. The sample lists some 66,000 distinct CDR3 sequences; approximately 3.7% were seen once. The chain couples TRBV5-6 to TRBJ2-4; D not certain. The clonotype originates from a man aged 45-65 years with multiple sclerosis. Sequences were obtained from PBMCs. The CDR3 loop reads CASSFGSLAKNIQYF. CDR3 bases: TGTGCCAGCAGCTTCGGTTCCCTAGCCAAAAACATTCAGTACTTC.